This T cell receptor beta chain was captured by sequencing in a study of early T cells in non-severe SARS-CoV-2 infection. Study-level points and caveats: Matches to VDJdb favored anti-spike CD8 responses and missed private and CD4 specificities.

Attached unique molecular identifiers marked individual cDNA molecules. TCRdb re-analysed the 5' RACE reads in MiXCR, keeping a single row per CDR3 protein. The sample shows approximately 80,000 distinct CDR3 sequences, approximately 10% of them seen only once. Concerning this clonotype: Its antigen remains unidentified.

The germline V gene encodes CDR1 SGHRS and CDR2 YFSETQ. The CDR3 consists of 15 residues. Between the trimmed V and J ends, which lost 6 bases and 3 bases, there was a span of 15 bases. This clonotype was obtained from an adult who was a healthcare worker with PCR-confirmed SARS-CoV-2 infection or an uninfected control (not recorded which). This sequence joins TRBV5-1 and TRBJ2-2, with D possibly TRBD2 on 6 matching bases. Material: whole blood, obtained at baseline. The CDR3: CASTRDGGDTGELFF. The CDR3 region has the DNA TGCGCCAGCACCCGGGACGGAGGGGACACCGGGGAGCTGTTTTTT.